This TCR beta chain was retrieved from a study of blood T cell repertoires in COVID-19. Authors' data handling: Quantification of nucleated cells was approximated via reference gene primer amplification. The method was immunoSEQ multiplex PCR; TCRdb's version includes in-frame clones alone and lacks a portion of them. D and trimming were read from the DNA, whereas the V and J calls and clone size are those reported in that table. There are about 120,000 clones in the sample; about 83% occur only once, and over 3% lies in the top ten. Germline values: CDR1 SQVTM, CDR2 ANQGSEA. Losses at the gene ends were 6 bases for V and 7 bases for J; bases not matched to a gene: 7. This CDR3 has 13 residues.

This chain uses TRBV29-1 with TRBJ2-7; 12 positions agree with TRBD2. The sequence was obtained from a woman aged 25 to 39 who had recovered from COVID-19. The specimen was PBMCs or T cells enriched from blood (not recorded which). The CDR3 protein is CSVSSGRAREQYF. The CDR3 nucleotides are TGCAGCGTCTCTAGCGGGAGGGCGCGGGAGCAGTACTTC.